Listed here are 31 T cell receptor beta chains from one sample, sequenced in a study of Ad26.COV2.S vaccination and SARS-CoV-2 variants. Here immunoSEQ multiplex PCR was the method, and the copy in TCRdb shows in-frame clones only, minus some. The sample includes 450,000 to 550,000 clones, 89% seen only once; the top ten take over 2%. The treatment was: around 19 received Ad26.COV2.S at low or high dose, single or two shots; roughly 5 received placebo; per-sample allocation not given. Day 63 following the first vaccine or placebo injection was when the samples were taken. Sequencing used peripheral blood, obtained in a trial of Ad26.COV2.S vaccine versus placebo. These receptor sequences come from a person between 18 and 60 years old who received the Ad26.COV2.S COVID-19 vaccine or a placebo.

The chain uses TRBV4-3 and TRBJ2-2; D is undetermined. The CDR3 is 13 amino acids. The V end lost 3 bases, the J end lost 7 bases, and 9 bases lay between the germline ends. Germline CDR1 reads LGHNA; CDR2 reads YSLEER. The CDR3 bases are TGCGCCAGCAGCCAGTTAATGGTCGGGGAGCTGTTTTTT. Its translation: CASSQLMVGELFF.

CDR3 in DNA: TGTGCCACCTCAATTATGAACACTGAAGCTTTCTTT. It encodes CATSIMNTEAFF. This sequence joins TRBV7-9 and TRBJ1-1; D uncertain. Trimming shortened V by 10 bases and J by 0 bases, and 9 bases separated the two germline ends. The CDR3 runs 12 residues. Per germline, CDR1 SEHNR and CDR2 FQNEAQ (reference sequence).

The CDR3 region has the DNA TGCGCCAGCAGCTCTCTTGGACAGGGGGCCGGCGAGCAGTACTTC. Amino acid sequence: CASSSLGQGAGEQYF. The chain links TRBV5-1 to TRBJ2-7; 11 positions agree with TRBD1. There are 15 residues in the CDR3. With 3 bases clipped from V and 6 bases from J, the junction kept 8 bases outside the gene matches. CDR1 SGHRS and CDR2 YFSETQ come from the germline V gene. The entire variable domain, with the rest obtained from reference TRBV5-1 and TRBJ2-7, is as follows: KAGVTQTPRYLIKTRGQQVTLSCSPISGHRSVSWYQQTPGQGLQFLFEYFSETQRNKGNFPGRFSGRQFSNSRSEMNVSTLELGDSALYLCASSSLGQGAGEQYFGPGTRLTVT.

The rearrangement links TRBV28 to TRBJ2-1; 8 bases fit TRBD2. Trimming took 3 bases from V and 5 from J; bases not matched to a gene: 3. Germline CDR1 and CDR2: MDHEN and SYDVKM. This CDR3 has 14 residues. DNA for the CDR3: TGTGCCAGCAGTTTCACTAGCGGCAACAATGAGCAGTTCTTC. Its protein product is CASSFTSGNNEQFF.

CDR3 in DNA: TGTGCCATCAGTGAGACTTCGACAGGGCGCGGCTACACCTTC. It codes for CAISETSTGRGYTF. The chain couples TRBV10-3 to TRBJ1-2, with 7 bases that match TRBD1. CDR3 length equals 14 residues. Trimming removed 2 bases from V and 8 bases from J; junction bases left unmatched: 8. Germline assignment: CDR1 ENHRY and CDR2 SYGVKD.

V is TRBV28 and J is TRBJ1-2, with D possibly TRBD1 on 5 matching bases. The CDR3 covers 15 residues. V lost 7 bases and J lost 6, with 21 bases in between. Germline V lookup: CDR1 MDHEN, CDR2 SYDVKM. As DNA, the CDR3 is TGTGCCAGCACCTCTCCGCCCAGGGTCCGGAATGGCTACACCTTC. It yields the protein CASTSPPRVRNGYTF.

The V call is TRBV7-6, the J call TRBJ1-4, with a possible D match to TRBD1 (6 bases). The CDR3 extends over 15 amino acids. Trimming stripped 2 bases from V and 3 bases from J, with 10 bases between. CDR1 is SGHVS and CDR2 is FNYEAQ in the germline V gene. CDR3: CASSLFGQPNEKLFF. The CDR3 nucleotides are TGTGCCAGCAGCTTATTCGGACAGCCTAATGAAAAACTGTTTTTT.

The V gene is TRBV6-6, the J gene TRBJ1-2; 7 nucleotides line up with TRBD1. Unmatched junction bases numbered 4, after V lost 5 bases and J lost 4 bases. The CDR3 covers 13 residues. The germline V gene has CDR1 MNHNY and CDR2 SVGAGI (reference sequence). The CDR3 nucleotides read TGTGCCAGCAGTCTACAGGGGACCTATGGCTACACCTTC. Protein product: CASSLQGTYGYTF.

V and J are TRBV30 and TRBJ1-4, with D hard to call. The V gene's germline CDR1 is GTSNPN and CDR2 SVGIG (reference sequence). V lost 0 bases and J 0 bases, leaving 8 bases between the germline ends. This CDR3 spans 15 amino acids. This CDR3 reads CAWSVDWTTNEKLFF. Written as DNA, the CDR3 is TGTGCCTGGAGTGTCGACTGGACAACTAATGAAAAACTGTTTTTT.

V usage is TRBV12-3 or TRBV12-4 and J usage is TRBJ2-7; D is possibly TRBD1 (6 bases). The CDR3 runs to 13 residues. The ends were cut back, 4 bases at V and 2 bases at J, with 9 bases in the middle. As DNA, the CDR3 is TGTGCCAGCAGTTCGGGGACACCCTACGAGCAGTACGTC. Protein: CASSSGTPYEQYV.

The CDR3 sequence: CATSPGPQGNQPQHF. CDR3 DNA: TGTGCCACCAGCCCAGGGCCCCAGGGGAATCAGCCCCAGCATTTT. The V call is TRBV15, the J call TRBJ1-5, with a possible D match to TRBD1 (6 bases). V lost 5 bases, J lost 4 bases, and 15 bases lay in between. Per germline, CDR1 LNHNV and CDR2 YYDKDF (reference sequence). This CDR3 has 15 amino acids. Together with reference TRBV15 and TRBJ1-5, the CDR3 gives the full variable domain: DAMVIQNPRYQVTQFGKPVTLSCSQTLNHNVMYWYQQKSSQAPKLLFHYYDKDFNNEADTPDNFQSRRPNTSFCFLDIRSPGLGDTAMYLCATSPGPQGNQPQHFGDGTRLSIL.

This clone was picked up one time. Here the CDR3 reads CASSYHPGGAYEQYF. In DNA form, the CDR3 reads TGTGCCAGCAGTTACCATCCAGGGGGCGCGTACGAGCAGTACTTC. This chain links TRBV6-2 or TRBV6-3 with TRBJ2-7; 8 nucleotides align to TRBD1. Germline V lookup: CDR1 MNHEY, CDR2 SVGEGT. The J segment lost 4 bases and the V segment lost 2 bases, leaving 7 bases of the junction unmatched. The CDR3 sequence is 15 residues long.

The chain links TRBV6-5 to TRBJ2-3; 7 positions agree with TRBD2. The V gene end was trimmed by 2 bases and the J gene end by 4 bases; junction bases not matched to a gene: 9. The CDR3 consists of 16 residues. The germline CDR1 and CDR2 sequences are MNHEY and SVGAGI. CDR3 nucleotide sequence: TGTGCCAGCAGTTACATTCAGCGGGGCCCGTCAGATACGCAGTATTTT. Protein: CASSYIQRGPSDTQYF.

This chain joins TRBV6-6 and TRBJ1-1; 8 bases are a match to TRBD1. The V and J ends lost 11 bases and 2 bases, in that order; junction bases with no gene match: 10. The CDR3 runs to 14 residues. Germline V lookup: CDR1 MNHNY, CDR2 SVGAGI (reference sequence). The CDR3 spells CAALPGGPNTEAFF. DNA of the CDR3: TGTGCCGCACTGCCAGGGGGCCCTAACACTGAAGCTTTCTTT.

This chain joins TRBV4-3 and TRBJ2-2; 7 bases align to TRBD2. Looked up from germline, CDR1 is LGHNA and CDR2 is YSLEER. After removal of 3 bases from V and 5 bases from J, the junction contained 15 bases not matched to a gene. The CDR3 is 18 residues long. The DNA of the CDR3 is TGCGCCAGCAGCCATCGGCCTGCAGGCGGGAGCAGAACCGGGGAGCTGTTTTTT. Its protein product is CASSHRPAGGSRTGELFF.

The chain joins TRBV14 to TRBJ2-1, with D possibly TRBD2 on 5 matching bases. Germline values: CDR1 SGHDN, CDR2 FVKESK. The CDR3 extends over 16 amino acids. The V end lost 4 bases, the J end lost 0 bases, and 13 bases lay between the germline ends. The CDR3 is CASSRGRRSSYNEQFF. The CDR3 nucleotides read TGTGCCAGCAGCCGAGGACGGAGGAGCTCCTACAATGAGCAGTTCTTC.

The chain is built from TRBV19 and TRBJ1-2; 7 nucleotides align to TRBD1. The CDR3 is 15 amino acids. CDR1 is LNHDA, CDR2 SQIVND, per germline (reference sequence). The V segment lost 4 bases and the J segment 1 base; nucleotides outside the gene matches: 6. Written as DNA, the CDR3 is TGTGCCAGTAGTAGGGGACAGAAACTTAACTATGGCTACACCTTC. It is translated as CASSRGQKLNYGYTF.

V is TRBV30 and J is TRBJ2-2; the match to TRBD2 covers 11 bases. CDR1 is GTSNPN and CDR2 is SVGIG in the germline V gene (reference sequence). After removal of 1 base from V and 4 bases from J, the junction contained 5 bases not matched to a gene. The CDR3 totals 16 residues. The CDR3 DNA reads as TGTGCCTGGAGTGGACTAGCGGGAACGCTCACCGGGGAGCTGTTTTTT. This codes for CAWSGLAGTLTGELFF.

The genes are TRBV11-3 and TRBJ2-5; TRBD2 might be the D (6 bases). Germline values: CDR1 SGHNT, CDR2 YENEEA. Trimming took 0 bases from V and 5 from J, leaving 7 bases between them. This CDR3 is 13 amino acids long. The CDR3 bases are TGTGCCAGCAGCTTAGACGGGGGTGAGACCCAGTACTTC. This gives the protein CASSLDGGETQYF.

The chain combines TRBV14 with TRBJ2-3, with D tentatively TRBD1 (6 bases). V shed 2 bases and J shed 4 bases, with 10 bases lying between them. Germline CDR1 reads SGHDN; CDR2 reads FVKESK. The CDR3 has 14 residues. The CDR3 sequence is CASSQSWGPDTQYF. The CDR3 region has the DNA TGTGCCAGCAGCCAAAGCTGGGGGCCAGATACGCAGTATTTT.

This clone has more than one count but fewer than ten. V is TRBV24-1 and J is TRBJ2-7, with a tentative D call TRBD2 (6 bases). The CDR3 has 15 amino acids. Germline-derived CDR1 and CDR2 are KGHDR and SFDVKD. Trimming cost V 7 bases and J 6 bases, with 21 bases left between them. This chain's CDR3 is CATRDTEARRGEQYV. The CDR3 DNA follows: TGTGCCACCAGGGATACAGAAGCCAGGCGGGGCGAGCAGTACGTC.

This chain links TRBV25-1 with TRBJ1-4; 7 nucleotides agree with TRBD1. V was clipped by 2 bases and J by 4 bases; unmatched bases: 4. The CDR3 has 15 residues. Germline V gene lookup returns CDR1 MGHDK and CDR2 SYGVNS. The DNA of the CDR3 is TGTGCCAGCAGTGAACCCCGGGACAGTAATGAAAAACTGTTTTTT. This gives the protein CASSEPRDSNEKLFF.

The V and J genes are TRBV13 and TRBJ2-6, with TRBD1 matching 7 bases. Germline CDR1 reads PRHDT; CDR2 reads FYEKMQ (reference sequence). V trimming: 6 bases; J trimming: 0 bases; junction bases outside the gene matches: 14. The CDR3 contains 19 residues. The CDR3 DNA follows: TGTGCCAGCAGTTCCTCACAGGGGACGCTTTTCTCTGGGGCCAACGTCCTGACTTTC. Residues: CASSSSQGTLFSGANVLTF.

This chain joins TRBV6-1 and TRBJ2-1; a weak D match, TRBD2 (6 bases). In germline, CDR1 is MNHNS, CDR2 SASEGT. V lost 2 bases to trimming and J lost 2 bases, with 10 bases between them. The CDR3 runs to 15 residues. CDR3 in amino acids: CASSEMGGPYNEQFF. In DNA form, the CDR3 reads TGTGCCAGCAGTGAAATGGGAGGACCCTACAATGAGCAGTTCTTC.

J is TRBJ1-1 and V is TRBV11-3, with 9 bases aligning to TRBD1. This CDR3 has 14 amino acids. Germline values: CDR1 SGHNT, CDR2 YENEEA. The V segment lost 5 bases and the J segment 6 bases; nucleotides outside the gene matches: 7. CDR3 DNA: TGTGCCAGCAGCGGGACAGGGCTTAGGGCTGAAGCTTTCTTT. Translation gives CASSGTGLRAEAFF.

The V and J genes are TRBV6-2 or TRBV6-3 and TRBJ2-7, with 11 bases identical to TRBD2. Trimming at V came to 5 bases and at J to 1 base, leaving 10 bases not matched to a gene. The CDR3 has 17 residues. Germline loops: CDR1 MNHEY, CDR2 SVGEGT. The CDR3 DNA is TGTGCCAGCAGTCGGAGGTTAGCGGGAGGGCCGTCCTACGAGCAGTACGTC. It encodes CASSRRLAGGPSYEQYV.

The chain employs TRBV7-3 and TRBJ2-3, with D possibly called TRBD1 or TRBD2 (5 bases each). The V end lost 1 base, the J end lost 2 bases, and 13 bases lay between the germline ends. The germline V gene has CDR1 SGHTA and CDR2 FQGTGA. The CDR3 covers 16 residues. The CDR3 here is CASSLMAGGVTDTQYF. Here the CDR3 DNA reads TGTGCCAGCAGCTTAATGGCTGGGGGAGTCACAGATACGCAGTATTTT.

The chain joins TRBV12-3 or TRBV12-4 to TRBJ2-5; possibly TRBD2 for D (5 bases). Trimming took 1 base from V and 7 from J, leaving 10 bases between them. The CDR3 loop spans 13 amino acids. The CDR3 region is CASSLGGFATQYF. The CDR3 coding sequence is TGTGCCAGCAGTTTAGGAGGGTTTGCGACCCAGTACTTC.

This clone was detected a few times. The chain joins TRBV11-2 to TRBJ1-2, with D possibly TRBD1 on 6 matching bases. Germline V CDR1 and CDR2: SGHAT, FQNNGV. V was trimmed by 11 bases and J by 6 bases, leaving 19 bases between them. The CDR3 is 13 amino acids. In DNA form, the CDR3 reads TGTGCCTCGGGGGCGACAAGGGGTGATGGCTACACCTTC. This codes for CASGATRGDGYTF.

The sample holds one count of this clone. The V and J genes are TRBV7-2 and TRBJ2-1, with TRBD1 matching over 9 bases. The germline V gene has CDR1 SGHTA and CDR2 FQGNSA. V gave up 5 bases and J gave up 4 bases; unmatched junction bases: 3. The CDR3 consists of 14 residues. CDR3 DNA sequence: TGTGCCAGCAGCCAGGACAGGGGTTACAATGAGCAGTTCTTC. Translated: CASSQDRGYNEQFF.

This CDR3 reads CASSYDRDQGPQHF. The CDR3 DNA reads as TGTGCCAGCAGCTACGACAGGGATCAGGGGCCCCAGCATTTT. V and J are TRBV7-8 and TRBJ1-5, with 7 nucleotides matching TRBD1. The CDR3 is 14 residues long. Germline assignment: CDR1 SGHVS and CDR2 FQNEAQ. V lost 4 bases to trimming and J lost 9 bases; unmatched junction nucleotides: 9.